Given below is one TCR beta chain in context. The antigen is undetermined. The data stem from a study of cytomegalovirus exposure and HLA in healthy donors. Turning to the study itself: A preliminary data release comprised approximately 85 million unique TCRs obtained from HLA-typed donors. Broader study findings: Most TCR sequences were seen very rarely across donors, but some public TCRs occurred in many. Later analysis identified some 16,000 TCR beta sequences associated with HLA alleles, using a false discovery rate threshold of 0.05.

This CDR3 has 15 residues. Germline assignment: CDR1 LNHDA and CDR2 SQIVND (reference sequence). 60 Vbeta and 13 Jbeta primers were used in PCR. Assay: immunoSEQ multiplex PCR; the TCRdb copy retains only in-frame clones and omits some. The sample lists about 150,000 clones, roughly 77% occurring once. The clonotype comes from a man in his thirties or forties in good health and CMV-seropositive. Material: PBMCs. The chain links TRBV19 to TRBJ2-5, with TRBD1 as a possible D gene (6 bases). The DNA end lines up better with TRBJ2-7; the J call may be wrong. The CDR3, as DNA: TGTGCCAGTAGTATAATCAAGGACAGTTCCTACGAGCAGTACTTC. As protein: CASSIIKDSSYEQYF.